Following are 3 T cell receptor beta chains from one sample sequenced in a study of T cells after yellow fever vaccination. TCRdb recomputed calls from the 5' RACE reads with MiXCR, one row per CDR3 protein. The repertoire has a few hundred thousand distinct CDR3 sequences, approximately 19% of them found once; the top ten carry roughly a sixth. The specimen comprised PBMCs, sampled before the yellow fever booster vaccination. The receptors originated from a man aged 18 to 29 who received the YFV17D yellow fever vaccine.

For the CDR3, the DNA is TGTGCCAGCAGAAGGGGGAGGACAGGGGGGAATGGCTACACCTTC. Protein: CASRRGRTGGNGYTF. V gene TRBV6-5 combines with J gene TRBJ1-2; the match to TRBD1 covers 10 bases. V trimming: 6 bases; J trimming: 6 bases; junction bases outside the gene matches: 10. The CDR3 consists of 15 residues. Germline V CDR1 and CDR2: MNHEY, SVGAGI.

The chain joins TRBV9 to TRBJ2-4, with 8 bases aligning to TRBD1. Unmatched junction bases numbered 13, after V lost 3 bases and J lost 8 bases. Germline-derived CDR1 and CDR2 are SGDLS and YYNGEE. CDR3 length: 16 residues. The CDR3 reads CASSDGKDRGTDIQYF. CDR3 nucleotide sequence: TGTGCCAGCAGCGACGGAAAAGACAGGGGTACTGACATTCAGTACTTC.

As regards this clonotype: At one boundary the junction diverges from the germline segment, which might be a read error. V gene TRBV5-1 combines with J gene TRBJ1-1, with TRBD1 matching over 7 bases. Germline V CDR1 and CDR2: SGHRS, YFSETQ. This CDR3 comprises 14 residues. In DNA, the CDR3 is TGTGCCAGCAGCCTGACAGGGTCGAACACTGAAGCTTTCTTT. This gives the protein CASSLTGSNTEAFF.